Following are 2 T cell receptor beta chains from one sample sequenced in a study of T cells after yellow fever vaccination. TCRdb recomputed calls from the 5' RACE reads with MiXCR, one row per CDR3 protein. The table lists about 85,000 distinct CDR3 sequences, less than 15% of them singletons. Sequences were derived from CD8+ T cells not binding an NS4B(214-222) dextramer, sorted from PBMCs, sampled 21 days after the first yellow fever vaccination. The source is a man younger than 35 who received the YFV17D yellow fever vaccine.

J is TRBJ2-5 and V is TRBV7-9; D not resolved. The CDR3 contains 12 residues. Trimming took off 2 bases at V and 5 bases at J, with 6 bases between the two ends. In germline, CDR1 is SEHNR, CDR2 FQNEAQ (reference sequence). CDR3: CASSLMTETQYF. CDR3 DNA sequence: TGTGCCAGCAGCTTAATGACTGAGACCCAGTACTTC.

This clonotype occurred many times. The V call is TRBV6-4, the J call TRBJ2-3, with 9 bases lining up with TRBD2. Unmatched junction bases numbered 6, after V lost 3 bases and J lost 2 bases. The CDR3 extends over 16 amino acids. Germline V gene sequence: CDR1 MRHNA, CDR2 SNTAGT. The CDR3 sequence: CASSERAGGPTDTQYF. The CDR3 nucleotides read TGTGCCAGCAGTGAAAGAGCGGGGGGCCCCACAGATACGCAGTATTTT.